This is a list of T cell receptor beta chains from one sample in a study of siplizumab effects on memory and regulatory T cells. Using immunoSEQ multiplex PCR, the repertoire was profiled, and TCRdb retains in-frame clones only, with some absent. The sample yields roughly 100,000 clones, more than 85% seen once. Sequencing was performed on CD4+ T cells sorted from blood. These TCRs come from a human donor in good health. CDR3s include the opening cysteine and the closing phenylalanine or tryptophan. The order of the fields is V gene, D gene, clone size, J gene, CDR3 DNA, CDR3 protein. D genes are given only for firm matches. A row's size may be missing; if present it is once, few, many or a size class.

TRBV5-1	TRBD2	-	TRBJ2-7	TGCGCCAGCAACCCGACTAGCGGTGTTTCCTACGAGCAGTACTTC	CASNPTSGVSYEQYF
TRBV30	-	-	TRBJ2-3	TGTGCCTGGAGTGTTTGGGGTCGGGATACGCAGTATTTT	CAWSVWGRDTQYF
TRBV6-5	-	-	TRBJ1-1	TGTGCCAGCAGTTACGAGATGAACACTGAAGCTTTCTTT	CASSYEMNTEAFF
TRBV28	TRBD2	-	TRBJ2-1	TGTGCCAGCAGTCCCTGGACTAGCGGGAGCGATGAGCAGTTCTTC	CASSPWTSGSDEQFF
TRBV19	TRBD1	-	TRBJ2-3	TGTGCCAGTAGTACCTACCGACAGGGGGTTAGTACAGATACGCAGTATTTT	CASSTYRQGVSTDTQYF
TRBV28	-	-	TRBJ1-1	TGTGCCAGCAGTTTATTAGGAAAAGAAGCTTTCTTT	CASSLLGKEAFF
TRBV19	TRBD2	-	TRBJ2-1	TGTGCCAGTAGTAGACTAGCGGAAGGTTACAATGAGCAGTTCTTC	CASSRLAEGYNEQFF
TRBV15	-	-	TRBJ1-4	TGTGCCACCAGCAGAGATCGGCGGGGGCAGGGGAGGAATGAAAAACTGTTTTTT	CATSRDRRGQGRNEKLFF
TRBV28	-	-	TRBJ1-2	TGTGCCAGCAGTTTTTTTTCCCTAGGTGACAGATATGGCTACACCTTC	CASSFFSLGDRYGYTF
TRBV20-1	-	-	TRBJ2-1	TGCAGTGCTCCAGGGCAGCTTGAGCAGTTCTTC	CSAPGQLEQFF
TRBV9	-	-	TRBJ2-6	TGTGCCAGCAGCGCCAGGCTATCTGGGGCCAACGTCCTGACTTTC	CASSARLSGANVLTF
TRBV30	-	-	TRBJ1-2	TGTGCCTGGAGGTTCGGGCCTCACTACACCTTC	CAWRFGPHYTF
TRBV10-2	-	-	TRBJ1-2	TGCGCCAGCAGTGAGATCGGACTGAAGGACTATGGCTACACCTTC	CASSEIGLKDYGYTF
TRBV5-1	-	-	TRBJ2-1	TGCGCCAGCAGCTTGGGTAACAGAAATGGGGGGAATGAGCAGTTCTTC	CASSLGNRNGGNEQFF
TRBV6-6	TRBD2	-	TRBJ2-7	TGTGCCAGCAGCCGGGGACTAGCGGATTACTACGAGCAGTACTTC	CASSRGLADYYEQYF
TRBV11-2	-	-	TRBJ2-3	TGTGCCAGCAGCTTACCGGTTCGTAGGGGTGGAGATACGCAGTATTTT	CASSLPVRRGGDTQYF
TRBV6-6	-	-	TRBJ2-2	TGTGCCAGCAGTTCAGGACAGAACACCGGGGAGCTGTTTTTT	CASSSGQNTGELFF
TRBV10-1	-	-	TRBJ2-7	TGCGCCAGCAGTGAGTCCTCCGTCCCCCTAGTAAACGAGCAGTACTTC	CASSESSVPLVNEQYF
TRBV19	TRBD2	-	TRBJ2-1	TGTGCCAGTAGTAGGGGACTAGCAGAGCAGTTCTTC	CASSRGLAEQFF
TRBV6-5	-	-	TRBJ2-7	TGTGCCAGCAGTAACAGATTAACCTACGAGCAGTACTTC	CASSNRLTYEQYF
TRBV10-1	-	-	TRBJ2-7	TGCGCCAGCAGTCCAGACCCACGGGGGTTCGAGCAGTACTTC	CASSPDPRGFEQYF
TRBV9	-	once	TRBJ2-3	TGTGCCAGCAGCGTAGGACAGACTAGCACAGATACGCAGTATTTT	CASSVGQTSTDTQYF
TRBV2	-	-	TRBJ1-3	TGTGCCAGCAGTGGTCGGACAGCTGGAAACACCATATATTTT	CASSGRTAGNTIYF
TRBV11-3	TRBD1	-	TRBJ1-1	TGTGCCAGCAGCACGGGACAGCCGAACACTGAAGCTTTCTTT	CASSTGQPNTEAFF
TRBV7-8	-	-	TRBJ1-1	TGTGCCAGCAGCCTAACGATGGTCTGGGGCACTGAAGCTTTCTTT	CASSLTMVWGTEAFF
TRBV27	-	-	TRBJ1-5	TGTGCCAGCAGTTTAAGGTACTCTAATAGCAATCAGCCCCAGCATTTT	CASSLRYSNSNQPQHF
TRBV4-1	TRBD2	once	TRBJ2-7	TGCGCCAGCAGCCAAGCCGGGACTAGCGGCTCCTACGAGCAGTACTTC	CASSQAGTSGSYEQYF
TRBV15	TRBD2	-	TRBJ2-1	TGTGCCACCAGCAGAGGTGCGGGGGGCAATGAGCAGTTCTTC	CATSRGAGGNEQFF
TRBV19	TRBD1	-	TRBJ1-5	TGTGCCAGTAGTGACCCCAGGGGGGACAATAAGCCCCAGCATTTT	CASSDPRGDNKPQHF
TRBV2	-	once	TRBJ2-5	TGTGCCAGCACTAACAGGCCCGGGGAGACCCAGTACTTC	CASTNRPGETQYF
TRBV5-4	TRBD2	-	TRBJ2-5	TGTGCCAGCAGCCGAGACCTAGCGGGATCCCAAGAGACCCAGTACTTC	CASSRDLAGSQETQYF
TRBV9	-	-	TRBJ2-7	TGTGCCAGCAGCGTAGCTTCAGGGTACTCCTACGAGCAGTACTTC	CASSVASGYSYEQYF
TRBV28	-	-	TRBJ1-2	TGTGCCAGCATGGGAAATGGCTACACCTTC	CASMGNGYTF
TRBV27	-	once	TRBJ2-4	TGTGCCAGCGGATCGCTAGCCAAAAACATTCAGTACTTC	CASGSLAKNIQYF